A single sample is the source of the 12 T cell receptor beta chains below, sequenced in a study of blood T cell repertoires in COVID-19. This table comes from immunoSEQ multiplex PCR, and its TCRdb copy is limited to in-frame clones, with some not included. The sample consists of roughly 260,000 clones, about nine tenths of them appearing once. Sample: peripheral blood. The receptors shown here come from a woman aged 25 to 39 with COVID-19, enrolled during active disease.

V and J are TRBV10-3 and TRBJ2-1, with TRBD2 identical over 14 bases. Germline V gene sequence: CDR1 ENHRY, CDR2 SYGVKD. Germline trimming cut 7 bases from V and 7 bases from J; bases unmatched to any gene: 9. The CDR3 extends over 16 amino acids. The CDR3 coding sequence is TGTGCCATCAACGTGGGACTAGCGGGAGTAAGGAATGAGCAGTTCTTC. This codes for CAINVGLAGVRNEQFF.

The chain links TRBV5-1 to TRBJ1-2; possibly TRBD1 for D (5 bases). The CDR3 covers 12 residues. The V gene's germline CDR1 is SGHRS and CDR2 YFSETQ. The germline V and J ends were trimmed by 2 bases and 8 bases, with 10 bases remaining between them. CDR3 sequence: CASSFSTEGYTF. The CDR3 DNA is TGCGCCAGCAGCTTTTCGACAGAGGGCTACACCTTC.

The rearrangement uses TRBV30 and TRBJ2-3; perhaps TRBD2 as D (5 bases). CDR3 length: 13 residues. The germline V and J ends were trimmed by 5 bases and 0 bases, with 9 bases remaining between them. The germline V gene has CDR1 GTSNPN and CDR2 SVGIG (reference sequence). CDR3 in amino acids: CAWERGSTDTQYF. The DNA of the CDR3 is TGTGCCTGGGAACGGGGAAGCACAGATACGCAGTATTTT.

The rearrangement joins TRBV6-2 or TRBV6-3 to TRBJ1-6; D uncertain. V lost 6 bases and J 10 bases, leaving 13 bases between the germline ends. The CDR3 covers 13 residues. The germline CDR1 and CDR2 sequences are MNHEY and SVGEGT. DNA of the CDR3: TGTGCCAGCAGCCGAGGGCTCGGCTCACCCCTCCACTTT. It specifies CASSRGLGSPLHF.

This clone qualifies as medium-sized (0.01 to 0.1%). The chain combines TRBV27 with TRBJ2-1, with 10 bases matching TRBD2. Unmatched junction bases numbered 6, after V lost 7 bases and J lost 0 bases. Germline V lookup: CDR1 MNHEY, CDR2 SMNVEV (reference sequence). CDR3 size: 16 residues. The CDR3 loop is CASTGLAATSYNEQFF. The CDR3 coding sequence is TGTGCCAGCACTGGACTAGCGGCTACCTCCTACAATGAGCAGTTCTTC.

The chain uses TRBV24-1 and TRBJ1-2, with D uncertain. Germline assignment: CDR1 KGHDR and CDR2 SFDVKD. Trimming cost V 3 bases and J 9 bases, with 16 bases left between them. CDR3 length: 14 residues. The CDR3 region is CATSDTGSQQSYTF. The CDR3, as DNA: TGTGCCACCAGTGATACCGGGTCCCAGCAGAGCTACACCTTC.

The chain is built from TRBV2 and TRBJ1-1, with TRBD1 matching 10 bases. The germline V gene encodes CDR1 SNHLY and CDR2 FYNNEI. The V and J ends lost 7 bases and 5 bases, in that order; junction bases with no gene match: 7. The CDR3 totals 14 residues. The CDR3 bases are TGTGCCAGCACTAGACAGGGGGCTCAAACTGAAGCTTTCTTT. This codes for CASTRQGAQTEAFF.

This chain links TRBV7-9 with TRBJ2-1, with 9 bases fitting TRBD2. The V and J ends lost 5 bases and 3 bases, in that order; junction bases with no gene match: 8. The V gene's germline CDR1 is SEHNR and CDR2 FQNEAQ (reference sequence). This CDR3 has 16 amino acids. The CDR3 reads CASSEALAGLYNEQFF. In nucleotides, the CDR3 is TGTGCCAGCAGCGAGGCCCTAGCGGGACTCTACAATGAGCAGTTCTTC. Together with reference TRBV7-9 and TRBJ2-1, the CDR3 gives the full variable domain: DTGVSQNPRHKITKRGQNVTFRCDPISEHNRLYWYRQTLGQGPEFLTYFQNEAQLEKSRLLSDRFSAERPKGSFSTLEIQRTEQGDSAMYLCASSEALAGLYNEQFFGPGTRLTVL.

The chain's CDR3 is CASSGTGPYEQYF. The CDR3 DNA follows: TGTGCCAGCAGTGGGACAGGACCATACGAGCAGTACTTC. The J gene is TRBJ2-7, the V gene TRBV28, with 8 nucleotides matching TRBD1. J gave up 4 bases and V 5 bases, and 4 bases lay outside the gene matches. Per germline, CDR1 MDHEN and CDR2 SYDVKM. The CDR3 consists of 13 residues. The variable domain in full, completed from reference TRBV28 and TRBJ2-7, reads DVKVTQSSRYLVKRTGEKVFLECVQDMDHENMFWYRQDPGLGLRLIYFSYDVKMKEKGDIPEGYSVSREKKERFSLILESASTNQTSMYLCASSGTGPYEQYFGPGTRLTVT.

V gene TRBV19 combines with J gene TRBJ1-4, with D tentatively TRBD1 (5 bases). Germline assignment: CDR1 LNHDA and CDR2 SQIVND (reference sequence). V was clipped by 3 bases and J by 7 bases, with 12 bases between them. CDR3 length: 14 amino acids. CDR3: CASSIGQGGEKLFF. In DNA form, the CDR3 reads TGTGCCAGTAGTATTGGTCAGGGCGGTGAAAAACTGTTTTTT.

The chain links TRBV29-1 to TRBJ1-3; no clear D gene. Trimming stripped 3 bases from V and 3 bases from J, with 9 bases between. The CDR3 totals 13 residues. The germline V gene encodes CDR1 SQVTM and CDR2 ANQGSEA. The CDR3 region is CSVDGGGGNTIYF. The CDR3 DNA reads as TGCAGCGTTGACGGCGGCGGTGGAAACACCATATATTTT.

J is TRBJ2-7 and V is TRBV15; D is perhaps TRBD1 (8 bases). This CDR3 spans 14 amino acids. The V end was cut by 3 bases, the J end by 4 bases, with 13 bases between. CDR1 and CDR2 (germline): LNHNV, YYDKDF (reference sequence). CDR3 DNA: TGTGCCACCAGCAGCGACAGGGGACTATACGAGCAGTACTTC. Its translation is CATSSDRGLYEQYF.